The TCR beta chain under discussion was sequenced for a study of shared clonotypes between healthy human individuals. Study in general: Donors consisted of a couple of women and three men between 18 and 49.

V was cut by 2 bases and J by 0 bases, with 11 bases left in between. Germline V gene lookup returns CDR1 MNHNY and CDR2 SVGAGI (reference sequence). The CDR3 consists of 16 residues. Study-wide results and caveats: Sharing of clonotypes among donors was expected to vary with sequencing depth.

Sequenced by immunoSEQ multiplex PCR; TCRdb stores in-frame clones only, minus some. The data show roughly 2.2 million clones, over 85% seen once. Turning to this clone: The antigen remains undetermined.

The source of this sequence is a man aged 18 to 29 in good health. Some clones in this sample may be carry-over from other donors' samples. The sample was naive CD4+ T cells from PBMCs. Subset specified: CD45RA+ positively selected. The rearrangement joins TRBV6-6 to TRBJ1-5; D unresolved. CDR3 amino acids: CASSYRWQTSNQPQHF. The CDR3, as DNA: TGTGCCAGCAGTTACCGGTGGCAAACTAGCAATCAGCCCCAGCATTTT.